This TCR beta chain was identified in a study of T cells in Graves' hyperthyroidism and ophthalmopathy. Study-wide results and caveats: Prediction of ophthalmopathy progression came a median 6.5 months pre-onset. Blood shared most expanded thyroid clonotypes above 0.001.

This clonotype was detected many times. Its matching antigen is unknown. First hyperthyroidism diagnosis is when the blood sample was obtained, before any ophthalmopathy symptoms. This CDR3 is 15 amino acids long. Per the germline V gene, CDR1 is SGHTA and CDR2 is FQGNSA. V was cut by 3 bases and J by 4 bases, with 15 bases left in between. Amplification yielded TCR beta CDR3 regions, with RNA transcripts as the source. Initially, a first-round RT-PCR of the TCR CDR3 employed the HTBI primer set. One entry per CDR3 protein, called by TCRdb with MiXCR from the multiplex PCR reads. The sample contains about 720,000 distinct CDR3 sequences, roughly a sixth of which appear only once.

The TCR sequence derives from a woman between 50 and 59 years old with Graves' hyperthyroidism that later progressed to Graves' ophthalmopathy. The rearrangement joins TRBV7-2 to TRBJ1-2; no clear D gene. The sequencing sample was made of blood. DNA of the CDR3: TGTGCCAGCAGCTTTGAGGCGGAGCCCGCCTATGGCTACACCTTC. Translating it yields CASSFEAEPAYGYTF.